This T cell receptor beta chain was observed in a study of T cells after yellow fever vaccination (dated by TCRdb to between 2018 and 2021). In the study overall: The SMART-Seq v4 Ultra Low Input RNA kit was used to prepare libraries from fractions with low cell numbers. Two healthy male donors, one aged 18 to 30 and one aged 30 to 40 years, made up the cohort. To track T-cell clones before and after primary and booster YFV17D yellow fever vaccination, bulk TCR alpha and beta repertoires were sequenced longitudinally. Blood was drawn at multiple timepoints before and after primary and secondary immunization, with bulk PBMC replicates and cell subsets isolated. Points the paper makes about the study in general: The secondary T-cell response was weaker than the primary response but faster, peaking on day 5 instead of day 15. The study included only a couple of donors, which limits how far the findings can be generalized. Most clones expanded after primary vaccination were re-detected after the booster (around 96% of CD4 and more than 70% of CD8), suggesting broad memory maintenance. Computational filtering was needed because FACS-sorted repertoires could contain abundant contaminating clonotypes from the bulk population. A small share of clonotypes was detected in both CD4 and CD8 compartments, with the overlap likely arising from convergent recombination.

What this sample's treatment or condition label stands for: live attenuated yellow fever vaccine strain. A standard Ficoll-Paque protocol was used to isolate PBMCs from peripheral blood. Dynabeads CD4 and CD8 positive selection kits were used to isolate the CD4 and CD8 T-cell fractions. TriZol was used to extract RNA from bulk PBMCs, CD4 and CD8 fractions, and dextramer-positive and dextramer-negative fractions. TCR cDNA was synthesized by 5'RACE template switching, through which a universal primer site and unique molecular identifiers were introduced. Priming of cDNA synthesis was performed from both the TCR alpha and TCR beta constant segments. Two PCR steps were used to amplify libraries, with sample barcodes and sequencing adapters being added in the second step. Sequencing of the libraries was done on either Illumina HiSeq 2500 (2x100 bp) or NovaSeq (2x150 bp). From the authors' description of their analysis: MIGEC handled demultiplexing of reads and collapsing into UMI consensus sequences, while MiXCR performed V(D)J alignment. Using edgeR on replicate PBMC samples, clonotypes were called vaccine-responding if FDR was below 0.01 and the log2 fold change was above 5 up to day 15. CD4 or CD8 identity was assigned to each bulk clonotype according to whether the clonotype was present at higher abundance in the sequenced CD4 repertoire or the sequenced CD8 repertoire. The public reads were run again by TCRdb, first through fastp at Q25 and then through MiXCR, and only productive beta chains were kept. Each record represents a unique CDR3 protein, reported with the most common genes and DNA among its rows. TCRdb, not the original authors, processed these V and J calls. This sample lists fewer than 150,000 distinct CDR3 sequences; 7.2% were detected once. The top ten constitute approximately 2.7% of the sample.

Taken from the germline V gene, the CDR1 and CDR2 loops are SGHTA and FQGNSA. Including cysteine and phenylalanine, the CDR3 has 15 amino acids. CDR3 DNA only is kept here, 45 bases in frame from base 1. V has 1 base trimmed and J has 4 bases trimmed; junction bases matching no gene number 6. The table lists this clonotype with many counts. The antigen it recognizes is unknown. No base quality information exists; no much larger clone differs at one position. The V gene is TRBV7-2 and the J gene is TRBJ2-7, with 8 central nucleotides matching TRBD1. Sequencing was performed on CD4+ T cells sorted from PBMCs, taken roughly 45 days after the first yellow fever vaccination. The origin of this receptor is a man between 18 and 35 years old who received the YFV17D yellow fever vaccine. The DNA sequence follows: TGTGCCAGCAGCTTAGAAGGGACAGGAATATACGAGCAGTACTTC. It translates as CASSLEGTGIYEQYF.